These 30 T cell receptor beta chains came from one sample sequenced in a study of blood T cells in healthy people across ages (dated by TCRdb to the mid-2010s). Library generation was performed with 5' RACE. Sequenced on an Illumina HiSeq 2500. A second PCR of 7 to 11 cycles was run with a J-beta primer mix and a sample-barcoded 5' primer. TCRdb handled the public reads itself, with Q25 trimming in fastp and clone calling in MiXCR, and kept productive beta chains. Identical CDR3 protein sequences are pooled into one entry, listed with their most common genes and DNA. Here the sample has more than 650,000 distinct CDR3 sequences; under 30% occur a single time. The ten largest clones represent approximately 2.9% of the sample. These data also featured in a second study, about T cells of mothers and their children.

Sequenced sample: blood. Receptors were obtained from a boy aged 10-17 years in good health.

This clonotype was recorded a few times. The chain employs TRBV10-2 and TRBJ2-5, with 9 bases fitting TRBD1. The germline V gene encodes CDR1 WSHSY and CDR2 SAAADI. Trimming took 3 bases from V and 5 from J; bases not matched to a gene: 16. The CDR3 has 18 amino acids. CDR3 sequence (DNA): TGCGCCAGCAGTGAATATTGGCGGACCACAGGGGGCGGGGAGACCCAGTACTTC. Translation: CASSEYWRTTGGGETQYF.

This clonotype has just a few counts. V gene TRBV5-1 combines with J gene TRBJ1-3; D call uncertain. Germline CDR1 SGHRS, CDR2 YFSETQ. Trimming took off 3 bases at V and 2 bases at J, with 12 bases between the two ends. The CDR3 length is 15 residues. The CDR3 DNA follows: TGCGCCAGCAGCTCGGACGCGGCTGCTGGAAACACCATATATTTT. Its protein is CASSSDAAAGNTIYF.

This clonotype was observed a handful of times. A much larger clone sits a single nucleotide away, making a read error possible. This chain links TRBV7-9 with TRBJ2-7; 9 positions match TRBD1. The CDR3 totals 15 residues. The V gene's germline CDR1 is SEHNR and CDR2 FQNEAQ (reference sequence). The junction had 12 bases not matched to a gene; V was cut back by 8 bases and J by 4 bases. CDR3 nucleotide sequence: TGTGCCAGCGGCTCCGGGACAGGGTCGCCGTACGAGCAGTACTTC. As protein: CASGSGTGSPYEQYF.

This clonotype was recorded a few times. CDR3 sequence reads: CASTSGRGIETQYF. CDR3 nucleotides: TGCGCCAGCACATCAGGGCGTGGAATCGAGACCCAGTACTTC. The rearrangement links TRBV5-1 to TRBJ2-5, with a weak D call TRBD1 (5 bases). The V and J ends lost 6 bases and 5 bases respectively, with 17 bases between them. Germline V gene data show CDR1 as SGHRS and CDR2 as YFSETQ. The CDR3 covers 14 residues.

This clonotype was counted a few times. This chain uses TRBV7-2 with TRBJ2-2, with D possibly being TRBD2 (5 bases). V lost 8 bases and J 2 bases, leaving 21 bases between the germline ends. Germline CDR1 is SGHTA and CDR2 is FQGNSA. The CDR3 covers 17 residues. CDR3: CASGSPPDSPNTGELFF. In nucleotides, the CDR3 is TGTGCCAGCGGGAGCCCCCCGGACTCTCCTAACACCGGGGAGCTGTTTTTT.

This clonotype was detected only a few times. V and J are TRBV7-9 and TRBJ2-1, with no clear D. Trimming took off 8 bases at V and 5 bases at J, with 13 bases between the two ends. Germline V gene sequence: CDR1 SEHNR, CDR2 FQNEAQ (reference sequence). This CDR3 region has 13 residues. CDR3 loop: CASSPLGDNEQFF. In nucleotides, the CDR3 is TGTGCCAGCTCCCCCTTGGGCGACAATGAGCAGTTCTTC.

This clonotype was counted between two and nine times. This chain connects TRBV6-6 to TRBJ1-4; no clear D gene. The CDR3 covers 13 residues. Germline CDR1 and CDR2: MNHNY and SVGAGI (reference sequence). V was shortened by 7 bases and J by 8 bases, with 14 bases between the two germline ends. CDR3 protein: CASTTGSGEKLFF. The CDR3 nucleotides are TGTGCCAGCACCACGGGATCTGGAGAAAAACTGTTTTTT.

J is TRBJ2-5 and V is TRBV3-1; D not certain. CDR3 length equals 14 residues. With 0 bases removed from V and 3 bases from J, the gap between germline ends came to 8 bases. Looked up from germline, CDR1 is LGHDT and CDR2 is YNNKEL (reference sequence). CDR3 nucleotides: TGTGCCAGCAGCCAAGATGTGGCTGAAGAGACCCAGTACTTC. This translates into CASSQDVAEETQYF.

There are a few counts of this clonotype. This sequence joins TRBV7-2 and TRBJ2-1; D remains unclear. V was trimmed by 1 base and J by 4 bases, leaving 14 bases between them. Germline CDR1 SGHTA, CDR2 FQGNSA. There are 16 residues in the CDR3. CDR3 amino acids: CASSLDGRWDYNEQFF. CDR3 coding DNA: TGTGCCAGCAGCTTAGACGGCCGGTGGGATTACAATGAGCAGTTCTTC. The full variable domain, rest sourced from reference TRBV7-2 and TRBJ2-1, is GAGVSQSPSNKVTEKGKDVELRCDPISGHTALYWYRQSLGQGLEFLIYFQGNSAPDKSGLPSDRFSAERTGGSVSTLTIQRTQQEDSAVYLCASSLDGRWDYNEQFFGPGTRLTVL.

CDR3 in amino acids: CSVTTGANEKLFF. The CDR3 DNA reads as TGCAGCGTTACGACAGGGGCTAATGAAAAACTGTTTTTT. The chain couples TRBV29-1 to TRBJ1-4; 8 nucleotides align to TRBD1. CDR1 and CDR2 (germline): SQVTM, ANQGSEA. Trimming took 5 bases from V and 3 from J; bases not matched to a gene: 2. This CDR3 comprises 13 residues.

This clonotype was seen a handful of times. The V and J genes are TRBV4-2 and TRBJ1-2; weak D call: TRBD1 (6 bases). V lost 5 bases and J lost 3, with 19 bases in between. The CDR3 extends over 16 amino acids. CDR1 is LGHNA, CDR2 YNFKEQ, per germline. The CDR3 here is CASSGGVAGADYGYTF. The DNA for the CDR3 is TGTGCCAGCAGCGGGGGAGTAGCAGGGGCTGACTATGGCTACACCTTC.

This clonotype was seen a handful of times. V usage is TRBV19 and J usage is TRBJ2-2; D call uncertain. Germline CDR1 is LNHDA and CDR2 is SQIVND (reference sequence). CDR3 length equals 14 residues. V lost 7 bases, J lost 6 bases, and 15 bases lay in between. CDR3 sequence reads: CASTPSGLPGELFF. CDR3 DNA sequence: TGTGCCAGTACCCCTTCGGGCCTCCCCGGGGAGCTGTTTTTT.

J is TRBJ1-2 and V is TRBV7-9; D is perhaps TRBD1 (5 bases). The V and J ends lost 0 bases and 4 bases respectively, with 12 bases between them. The germline CDR1 and CDR2 sequences are SEHNR and FQNEAQ (reference sequence). This CDR3 spans 15 amino acids. This CDR3 reads CASSLAQAQGYGYTF. DNA for the CDR3: TGTGCCAGCAGCTTAGCACAGGCCCAGGGCTATGGCTACACCTTC.

The chain recombines TRBV14 with TRBJ2-3, with TRBD2 matching 7 bases. There are 15 residues in the CDR3. V lost 6 bases, J lost 4 bases, and 10 bases stayed unmatched. Looked up from germline, CDR1 is SGHDN and CDR2 is FVKESK. The DNA for the CDR3 is TGTGCCAGCAGTCCTCTAGCGGCGGGCGCAGATACGCAGTATTTT. Protein product: CASSPLAAGADTQYF.

In its sample, this clonotype was seen a few times. The chain employs TRBV4-1 and TRBJ2-7; TRBD1 might be the D (6 bases). The CDR3 spans 17 residues. V lost 4 bases and J 1 base, leaving 20 bases between the germline ends. Germline lookup yields CDR1 MGHRA and CDR2 YSYEKL. In nucleotides, the CDR3 is TGCGCCAGCAGCCCGCTTGGACAGCATCTAAATTCCTACGAGCAGTACTTC. Protein sequence: CASSPLGQHLNSYEQYF.

DNA for the CDR3: TGCGCCAGCTTAGGACTGAATGAGCAGTTCTTC. Amino acid sequence: CASLGLNEQFF. The gene calls are TRBV5-1 and TRBJ2-1; D is perhaps TRBD2 (5 bases). Per the germline V gene, CDR1 is SGHRS and CDR2 is YFSETQ. Trimming removed 7 bases at V and 7 bases at J, with 9 bases between. The length of the CDR3 is 11 residues.

This clonotype has a handful of counts. The chain links TRBV24-1 to TRBJ2-3, with 7 bases identical to TRBD1. The CDR3 has 16 amino acids. Germline assignment: CDR1 KGHDR and CDR2 SFDVKD. The V and J ends lost 3 bases and 4 bases, in that order; junction bases with no gene match: 9. DNA for the CDR3: TGTGCCACCAGTGATCCGACAGGGTGGAGACCAGATACGCAGTATTTT. As protein: CATSDPTGWRPDTQYF.

This clonotype was picked up a small number of times. The V gene is TRBV6-5, the J gene TRBJ1-4; 8 nucleotides match TRBD1. Per the germline V gene, CDR1 is MNHEY and CDR2 is SVGAGI. This CDR3 comprises 14 residues. V lost 5 bases and J lost 8; bases outside the gene matches: 7. CDR3 loop: CASSLRTGSEKLFF. CDR3 bases: TGTGCCAGCAGTCTAAGGACAGGGAGCGAAAAACTGTTTTTT.

This clonotype was counted between two and nine times. The chain has TRBV4-1 and TRBJ2-7; 8 nucleotides line up with TRBD2. This CDR3 comprises 16 residues. Germline loops: CDR1 MGHRA, CDR2 YSYEKL. J was trimmed by 2 bases and V by 0 bases; bases with no gene match: 6. CDR3 nucleotides: TGCGCCAGCAGCCAAGAATGGGCGGGGGGAACCTACGAGCAGTACTTC. This codes for CASSQEWAGGTYEQYF.

There are a few counts of this clonotype. The chain is built from TRBV5-1 and TRBJ2-7; D unresolved. The germline V and J ends were trimmed by 0 bases and 0 bases, with 10 bases remaining between them. The CDR3 is made up of 15 amino acids. From germline, CDR1 is SGHRS and CDR2 YFSETQ. In nucleotides, the CDR3 is TGCGCCAGCAGCTTGGCCGTCAGCAGCTCCTACGAGCAGTACTTC. Protein product: CASSLAVSSSYEQYF.

This clonotype has only a few counts. V gene TRBV29-1 combines with J gene TRBJ2-3; TRBD2 agrees at 7 bases. CDR3 length equals 15 residues. V shed 1 base, J shed 2 bases, and the junction held 6 bases outside the gene matches. CDR1 is SQVTM and CDR2 is ANQGSEA in the germline V gene. In DNA form, the CDR3 reads TGCAGCGTTGAAGGACGGGGGGAACTCACAGATACGCAGTATTTT. It encodes CSVEGRGELTDTQYF.

The chain uses TRBV28 and TRBJ2-6; D possibly matches TRBD1 or TRBD2 (6 bases each). CDR1 and CDR2 (germline): MDHEN, SYDVKM. This CDR3 region has 15 residues. Deletions cut 8 bases from V and 0 bases from J, with 11 bases between. Here the CDR3 DNA reads TGTGCCAGCTGGGGGGCCTCCTCTGGGGCCAACGTCCTGACTTTC. Protein product: CASWGASSGANVLTF.

The chain employs TRBV29-1 and TRBJ2-3, with D maybe TRBD1 (5 bases). Germline V gives CDR1 SQVTM, CDR2 ANQGSEA. V lost 0 bases and J lost 4, with 14 bases in between. This CDR3 region has 15 residues. CDR3 bases: TGCAGCGTTGAAGAACGGCCAGGGCCGGCAGATACGCAGTATTTT. It yields the protein CSVEERPGPADTQYF.

This clonotype was detected a few times. In DNA, the CDR3 is TGTGCCAGCAGCCCCCGGACAGGGGGGACCTACTTC. It specifies CASSPRTGGTYF. The rearrangement uses TRBV27 and TRBJ2-7, with TRBD1 matching over 10 bases. Germline CDR1 and CDR2: MNHEY and SMNVEV (reference sequence). This CDR3 spans 12 amino acids. The V gene end was trimmed by 6 bases and the J gene end by 13 bases; junction bases not matched to a gene: 9.

This chain joins TRBV11-2 and TRBJ2-1, with 11 bases lining up with TRBD2. The V and J ends lost 5 bases and 5 bases, in that order; junction bases with no gene match: 5. The CDR3 consists of 15 residues. Germline CDR1 reads SGHAT; CDR2 reads FQNNGV. Here the CDR3 DNA reads TGTGCCAGCAGCCAGGGGACTAGCGGACACAATGAGCAGTTCTTC. Its protein is CASSQGTSGHNEQFF.

In this sample, this clonotype turned up many times. The chain combines TRBV7-2 with TRBJ2-4, with D hard to call. Looked up from germline, CDR1 is SGHTA and CDR2 is FQGNSA. The length of the CDR3 is 15 residues. Between the trimmed V and J ends, which lost 2 bases and 0 bases, there was a span of 8 bases. This chain's CDR3 is CASSLSGSAKNIQYF. In DNA, the CDR3 is TGTGCCAGCAGCTTAAGTGGGTCAGCCAAAAACATTCAGTACTTC.

The J gene is TRBJ2-5, the V gene TRBV7-9; D gene ambiguous. The DNA end lines up better with TRBJ2-7; the J call may be wrong. This CDR3 contains 13 residues. CDR1 SEHNR and CDR2 FQNEAQ come from the germline V gene (reference sequence). CDR3 protein: CASSLTSAYEQYF. The CDR3 DNA reads as TGTGCCAGCAGCTTAACGAGTGCCTACGAGCAGTACTTC.

The chain carries TRBV10-3 and TRBJ1-1; D unresolved. V lost 6 bases and J lost 10, with 18 bases in between. Germline values: CDR1 ENHRY, CDR2 SYGVKD. The CDR3 is made up of 13 amino acids. CDR3 residues: CAISGPGDEGAFF. The CDR3 DNA sequence: TGTGCCATCAGCGGCCCCGGGGATGAAGGAGCTTTCTTT.

The V and J genes are TRBV29-1 and TRBJ1-2, with TRBD1 as a possible D gene (5 bases). The CDR3 is made up of 13 amino acids. The ends were cut back, 6 bases at V and 6 bases at J, with 17 bases in the middle. The germline gives CDR1 SQVTM, CDR2 ANQGSEA. The CDR3, as DNA: TGCAGCGTCCGCGAGGGGTTAGGTAATGGCTACACCTTC. Protein product: CSVREGLGNGYTF.

This clonotype was picked up a small number of times. The V call is TRBV24-1, the J call TRBJ2-5, with a weak D call TRBD1 (5 bases). V lost 3 bases to trimming and J lost 2 bases, with 12 bases between them. The CDR3 runs to 15 residues. Looked up from germline, CDR1 is KGHDR and CDR2 is SFDVKD. CDR3 residues: CATSDPRVPQETQYF. As DNA, the CDR3 is TGTGCCACCAGTGATCCCAGGGTCCCTCAAGAGACCCAGTACTTC.